This T cell receptor beta chain was obtained from a study of shared clonotypes between healthy human individuals. TCRdb keeps only in-frame clones here, not all; method: immunoSEQ multiplex PCR. The sample comprises around 2,000,000 clones, approximately 95% of which are singletons, and 0.9% to 1.3% rests with the top ten. CD8 cells regarded as naive lacked CD45RO, were positively chosen for CCR7, and omitted terminally differentiated effector memory CD45RA+ cells. Germline loops: CDR1 SNHLY, CDR2 FYNNEI. The CDR3 runs to 15 residues. V was cut by 7 bases and J by 1 base, with 17 bases left in between.

The source of this sequence is a man younger than 30 in good health. The gene calls are TRBV2 and TRBJ2-7; possible D gene TRBD1, 6 bases. Sequenced material: naive CD8+ T cells sorted from blood. CDR3 DNA sequence: TGTGCCAGCATTAAACGAAGGGACATATCCTACGAGCAGTACTTC. Residues: CASIKRRDISYEQYF. Based on the CDR3 plus reference TRBV2 and TRBJ2-7, the full variable domain is EPEVTQTPSHQVTQMGQEVILRCVPISNHLYFYWYRQILGQKVEFLVSFYNNEISEKSEIFDDQFSVERPDGSNFTLKIRSTKLEDSAMYFCASIKRRDISYEQYFGPGTRLTVT.